A single sample is the source of the 20 T cell receptor beta chains below, sequenced in a study of T cell responses to AZD1222 COVID-19 vaccine. Clones were read by immunoSEQ multiplex PCR, and TCRdb kept only the in-frame ones, dropping some. The repertoire includes under 150,000 clones, around 87% of them detected once, and approximately 2.6% sits in the top ten. Sequenced here: peripheral blood, sampled 28 days after the second AZD1222 dose. All receptors come from an adult who received the AZD1222 COVID-19 vaccine.

J is TRBJ1-5 and V is TRBV7-9; 8 bases agree with TRBD1. The CDR3 length is 15 residues. Germline loops: CDR1 SEHNR, CDR2 FQNEAQ (reference sequence). Trimming at V came to 4 bases and at J to 4 bases, leaving 6 bases not matched to a gene. CDR3 protein: CASSYDRGKNQPQHF. Here the CDR3 DNA reads TGTGCCAGCAGCTACGACAGGGGAAAGAATCAGCCCCAGCATTTT.

J is TRBJ1-2 and V is TRBV28; D is undetermined. Germline V gives CDR1 MDHEN, CDR2 SYDVKM. V dropped 1 base and J dropped 4 bases, with 10 bases sitting between them. This CDR3 is 14 amino acids long. In DNA, the CDR3 is TGTGCCAGCAGTTTATCCGGAATACTCTATGGCTACACCTTC. Translated, it gives CASSLSGILYGYTF.

The V and J genes are TRBV19 and TRBJ2-5, with D possibly TRBD2 on 5 matching bases. Looked up from germline, CDR1 is LNHDA and CDR2 is SQIVND (reference sequence). V shed 5 bases and J shed 0 bases, with 13 bases lying between them. CDR3 size: 15 residues. CDR3 in DNA: TGTGCCAGTAGTCGAGGGCAAACGTACCAAGAGACCCAGTACTTC. As protein: CASSRGQTYQETQYF.

This sequence joins TRBV5-6 and TRBJ2-7; 13 nucleotides align to TRBD2. After removal of 3 bases from V and 3 bases from J, the junction contained 6 bases not matched to a gene. There are 16 residues in the CDR3. Per germline, CDR1 SGHDT and CDR2 YYEEEE. CDR3 nucleotide sequence: TGTGCCAGCAGCTCCCGGACTAGCGGGGGCATCTACGAGCAGTACTTC. Encoded protein: CASSSRTSGGIYEQYF.

V is TRBV7-2 and J is TRBJ1-1, with D possibly being TRBD1 (5 bases). Per the germline V gene, CDR1 is SGHTA and CDR2 is FQGNSA. With 5 bases removed from V and 5 bases from J, the gap between germline ends came to 18 bases. There are 15 residues in the CDR3. This chain's CDR3 is CASSNGDLLGTEAFF. As DNA, the CDR3 is TGTGCCAGCAGCAACGGGGACCTCCTAGGGACTGAAGCTTTCTTT.

The J gene is TRBJ2-1, the V gene TRBV5-1; no clear D. Germline V gene sequence: CDR1 SGHRS, CDR2 YFSETQ. The length of the CDR3 is 13 residues. V was cut by 5 bases and J by 3 bases, with 9 bases left in between. The CDR3 nucleotides read TGCGCCAGCAGGAGGAGTGACTACAATGAGCAGTTCTTC. Translating it yields CASRRSDYNEQFF. Drawing the rest from reference TRBV5-1 and TRBJ2-1, the complete variable domain is KAGVTQTPRYLIKTRGQQVTLSCSPISGHRSVSWYQQTPGQGLQFLFEYFSETQRNKGNFPGRFSGRQFSNSRSEMNVSTLELGDSALYLCASRRSDYNEQFFGPGTRLTVL.

The CDR3 protein is CASSLAQGERYQETQYF. CDR3 DNA: TGTGCCAGCAGCTTAGCGCAGGGGGAACGGTACCAAGAGACCCAGTACTTC. The chain links TRBV11-1 to TRBJ2-5; 7 bases are a match to TRBD1. CDR1 and CDR2 (germline): SGHAT, FQDESV (reference sequence). CDR3 length: 17 amino acids. J lost 0 bases, V lost 0 bases, and 7 bases had no gene match.

The chain recombines TRBV5-1 with TRBJ1-6; D not certain. V shed 0 bases and J shed 7 bases, with 8 bases lying between them. This CDR3 is 14 amino acids long. The V gene's germline CDR1 is SGHRS and CDR2 YFSETQ. CDR3 sequence (DNA): TGCGCCAGCAGCTTGGCCCCCGACAATTCACCCCTCCACTTT. Amino acid sequence: CASSLAPDNSPLHF. The whole variable domain, filled in from reference TRBV5-1 and TRBJ1-6, reads KAGVTQTPRYLIKTRGQQVTLSCSPISGHRSVSWYQQTPGQGLQFLFEYFSETQRNKGNFPGRFSGRQFSNSRSEMNVSTLELGDSALYLCASSLAPDNSPLHFGNGTRLTVT.

J is TRBJ1-2 and V is TRBV29-1; TRBD1 aligns across 7 bases. The CDR3 consists of 14 residues. Unmatched junction bases numbered 10, after V lost 6 bases and J lost 3 bases. Germline V gives CDR1 SQVTM, CDR2 ANQGSEA. The chain's CDR3 is CSVGDRVLHYGYTF. The DNA for the CDR3 is TGCAGCGTGGGCGACAGGGTGCTTCACTATGGCTACACCTTC.

V usage is TRBV19 and J usage is TRBJ1-2; weak D call: TRBD1 (5 bases). Germline CDR1 reads LNHDA; CDR2 reads SQIVND (reference sequence). The CDR3 is made up of 13 amino acids. The V end lost 6 bases, the J end lost 4 bases, and 12 bases lay between the germline ends. As DNA, the CDR3 is TGTGCCAGTAGCCTACGGGACCTCTATGGCTACACCTTC. Translated, it gives CASSLRDLYGYTF. Full variable domain (remainder filled in from reference TRBV19 and TRBJ1-2): DGGITQSPKYLFRKEGQNVTLSCEQNLNHDAMYWYRQDPGQGLRLIYYSQIVNDFQKGDIAEGYSVSREKKESFPLTVTSAQKNPTAFYLCASSLRDLYGYTFGSGTRLTVV.

The chain recombines TRBV12-3 or TRBV12-4 with TRBJ1-6; no reliable D call. The V end lost 7 bases, the J end lost 8 bases, and 12 bases lay between the germline ends. This CDR3 is built from 13 residues. The CDR3 here is CASNLNPHSPLHF. CDR3 sequence (DNA): TGTGCCAGCAATCTTAACCCCCATTCACCCCTCCACTTT.

The J gene is TRBJ1-1, the V gene TRBV18; D possibly corresponds to TRBD1 (6 bases). The CDR3 length is 15 residues. The ends were cut back, 3 bases at V and 2 bases at J, with 13 bases in the middle. CDR1 is KGHSH and CDR2 is LQKENI in the germline V gene. CDR3 amino acids: CASSPRGGGNTEAFF. The CDR3 DNA sequence: TGTGCCAGCTCACCTAGGGGGGGCGGAAACACTGAAGCTTTCTTT.

The chain joins TRBV28 to TRBJ2-7, with D hard to call. Germline V lookup: CDR1 MDHEN, CDR2 SYDVKM. The length of the CDR3 is 12 residues. The germline V and J ends were trimmed by 5 bases and 6 bases, with 11 bases remaining between them. The CDR3 sequence is CASSTGPVEQYF. CDR3 sequence (DNA): TGTGCCAGCAGTACGGGCCCGGTCGAGCAGTACTTC. Full variable domain (missing parts from reference TRBV28 and TRBJ2-7): DVKVTQSSRYLVKRTGEKVFLECVQDMDHENMFWYRQDPGLGLRLIYFSYDVKMKEKGDIPEGYSVSREKKERFSLILESASTNQTSMYLCASSTGPVEQYFGPGTRLTVT.

The chain links TRBV3-1 (or the pseudogene TRBV3-2) to TRBJ1-4; D is perhaps TRBD1 (6 bases). V was trimmed by 4 bases and J by 8 bases, leaving 17 bases between them. The CDR3 is made up of 15 amino acids. CDR1 LGHDT and CDR2 YNNKEL come from the germline V gene (reference sequence). CDR3 nucleotides: TGTGCCAGCAGCCCGTCAAACAGGGTACGGGAAAAACTGTTTTTT. Amino acid sequence: CASSPSNRVREKLFF.

The CDR3 is CASSQDDGQPQHF. The CDR3 nucleotides are TGCGCCAGCAGCCAAGACGACGGGCAGCCCCAGCATTTT. The chain couples TRBV4-3 to TRBJ1-5; no reliable D call. V was clipped by 0 bases and J by 7 bases, with 7 bases between them. The germline V gene encodes CDR1 LGHNA and CDR2 YSLEER. The CDR3 runs 13 residues.

The chain carries TRBV12-3 or TRBV12-4 and TRBJ2-2, with D uncertain. The length of the CDR3 is 13 residues. V lost 7 bases and J 6 bases, leaving 12 bases between the germline ends. CDR3 sequence reads: CASKEESAGELFF. CDR3 sequence (DNA): TGTGCCAGCAAAGAGGAAAGCGCCGGGGAGCTGTTTTTT.

Of note for this clone: Different DNA sequences within this sample yield the same CDR3. This chain connects TRBV14 to TRBJ1-1; D gene unclear. V lost 1 base, J lost 1 base, and 4 bases lay in between. From germline, CDR1 is SGHDN and CDR2 FVKESK. The CDR3 spans 13 residues. The CDR3 DNA reads as TGTGCCAGCAGCCAAGGACGGAACACTGAAGCTTTCTTT. This codes for CASSQGRNTEAFF.

V gene TRBV18 combines with J gene TRBJ1-2, with D tentatively TRBD1 (6 bases). V gave up 3 bases and J gave up 4 bases, with 18 bases separating them. The length of the CDR3 is 16 residues. Per germline, CDR1 KGHSH and CDR2 LQKENI. The CDR3 DNA follows: TGTGCCAGCTCACCCGACAGGCCTGGGGGTGGCTATGGCTACACCTTC. It is translated as CASSPDRPGGGYGYTF.

This chain connects TRBV2 to TRBJ1-6, with 10 nucleotides matching TRBD1. J lost 8 bases, V lost 6 bases, and 4 bases had no gene match. Germline V gene data show CDR1 as SNHLY and CDR2 as FYNNEI. The CDR3 covers 14 residues. The CDR3 protein is CASRGTGVYSPLHF. CDR3 DNA: TGTGCCAGCAGGGGGACAGGGGTCTATTCACCCCTCCACTTT.

This chain uses TRBV18 with TRBJ2-3, with D hard to call. Per the germline V gene, CDR1 is KGHSH and CDR2 is LQKENI. This CDR3 comprises 14 residues. The germline V and J ends were trimmed by 3 bases and 1 base, with 8 bases remaining between them. The CDR3 region has the DNA TGTGCCAGCTCACCTGAGTATGGCACAGATACGCAGTATTTT. It yields the protein CASSPEYGTDTQYF.